This T cell receptor beta chain is drawn from a study of blood T cell repertoires in COVID-19 (dated by TCRdb to about 2020). For the study in its entirety: Samples from collaborators originated in the United States, Italy and Spain and spanned both the acute and convalescent phases of COVID-19. The prospective study material was composed of cDNA or gDNA derived from T cells, B-cell-depleted T cells, or PBMCs. Deeply sampled blood TCRbeta repertoires from subjects exposed to, actively infected with, or recovered from COVID-19 were included in the dataset. A freely available public database, intended as a resource for researchers studying the immune response to SARS-CoV-2, is where the repertoires were released. The samples were drawn from the first 160 participants of the ongoing ImmuneRACE study and from 950 to 1,500 subjects provided by 6 global collaborators. A de-identified subject ID, COVID-19 status, age in years and sex were almost always included in the sample metadata. Where available, HLA class I and class II types were taken from metadata supplied by the sample provider and were not determined by assay-based typing. What the study reported, not specific to this receptor: Clinical and demographic metadata were provided uncurated, with the amount varying by source and participant.

TCRbeta CDR3 regions were amplified from genomic DNA using the immunoSEQ Assay, a bias-controlled multiplex PCR. On the study's bioinformatics: The number of nucleated cells in each sample was estimated by amplification of reference gene primers within the assay. To quantify the absolute abundance of each unique TCRbeta CDR3 rearrangement, sequence reads were collapsed and filtered. For each sample, productive Simpson clonality was calculated by taking the square root of Simpson's diversity index across productive rearrangements. The table comes from immuneACCESS by way of TCRdb, which keeps in-frame sequences with V and J called. Part of the clones is missing from these tables; in studies checked, under half for an unresolved V gene and the rest for unknown reasons. V and J calls and clone size are copied from that table; D and trimming were computed from the DNA. The sample includes some 180,000 clones, with roughly 80% observed a single time. The ten largest make up 6.5% to 9.5% of the sample.

Reading the germline V gene (reference sequence) gives CDR1 SEHNR and CDR2 FQNEAQ. Inclusive of the bounding cysteine and phenylalanine, the CDR3 is 15 residues long. Just the 45-base CDR3 DNA is kept, in frame starting at base 1. At the junction V is shortened by 2 bases and J by 2 bases, with 13 bases in between. Of note for this clone: Its antigen is unknown. The sample holds no much larger clone one base away, and base qualities are not on file.

At one collaborating source in Seattle, patients were enrolled during active infection and were followed longitudinally through the course of disease. Collaborating institutions collected whole blood in K2EDTA tubes following their own protocols. For TCRbeta analysis, collaborators shipped samples in one of three forms: frozen whole blood, isolated PBMCs, or DNA extracted from either of those sample types. The chain employs TRBV7-9 and TRBJ2-7; the D region possibly corresponds to TRBD2 (5 bases align). This receptor was taken from a woman at least 80 years old with COVID-19, enrolled during active disease. Input material: peripheral blood. The DNA is as follows: TGTGCCAGCAGCTTACCGCTAGCAACAGCCTACGAGCAGTACTTC. This codes for CASSLPLATAYEQYF.